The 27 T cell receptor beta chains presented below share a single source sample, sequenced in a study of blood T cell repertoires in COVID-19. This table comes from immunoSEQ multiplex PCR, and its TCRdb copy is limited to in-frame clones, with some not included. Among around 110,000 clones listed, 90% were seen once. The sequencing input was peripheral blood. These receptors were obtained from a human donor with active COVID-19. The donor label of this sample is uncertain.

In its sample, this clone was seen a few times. DNA for the CDR3: TGTGCCACCGCCACCGGCGGGGGGTACAATGAGCAGTTCTTC. Its translation: CATATGGGYNEQFF. The genes are TRBV6-4 and TRBJ2-1, with 8 bases matching TRBD2. This CDR3 is 14 amino acids long. The V and J ends lost 10 bases and 4 bases, in that order; junction bases with no gene match: 9. Germline lookup yields CDR1 MRHNA and CDR2 SNTAGT.

The CDR3 coding sequence is TGTGCCAGCAGCTCGAACAGGGGGTTCTATGGCTACACCTTC. Amino acid sequence: CASSSNRGFYGYTF. The V and J genes are TRBV5-4 and TRBJ1-2; 8 nucleotides agree with TRBD1. V gave up 3 bases and J gave up 4 bases; unmatched junction bases: 5. Germline V lookup: CDR1 SGHNT, CDR2 YYREEE (reference sequence). The length of the CDR3 is 14 residues.

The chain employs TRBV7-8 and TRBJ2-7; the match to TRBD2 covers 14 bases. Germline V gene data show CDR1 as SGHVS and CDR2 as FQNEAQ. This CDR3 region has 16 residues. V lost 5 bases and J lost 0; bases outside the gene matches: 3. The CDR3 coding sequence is TGTGCCAGCAGCAGAGGGACTAGCGGGAGCTCCTACGAGCAGTACTTC. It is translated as CASSRGTSGSSYEQYF. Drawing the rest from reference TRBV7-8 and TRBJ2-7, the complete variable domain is GAGVSQSPRYKVAKRGQDVALRCDPISGHVSLFWYQQALGQGPEFLTYFQNEAQLDKSGLPSDRFFAERPEGSVSTLKIQRTQQEDSAVYLCASSRGTSGSSYEQYFGPGTRLTVT.

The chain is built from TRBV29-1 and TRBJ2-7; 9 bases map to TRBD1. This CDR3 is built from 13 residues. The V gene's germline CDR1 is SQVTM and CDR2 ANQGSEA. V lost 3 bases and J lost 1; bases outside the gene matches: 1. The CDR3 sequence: CSVEDRGSYEQYF. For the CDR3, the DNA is TGCAGCGTTGAGGACAGGGGATCCTACGAGCAGTACTTC.

As DNA, the CDR3 is TGTGCCAGCATTAAAGAGGGGGCAGGAGCTTTCTTT. Translation: CASIKEGAGAFF. V gene TRBV2 combines with J gene TRBJ1-1; 7 bases agree with TRBD1. There are 12 residues in the CDR3. V trimming: 7 bases; J trimming: 10 bases; junction bases outside the gene matches: 9. The germline gives CDR1 SNHLY, CDR2 FYNNEI.

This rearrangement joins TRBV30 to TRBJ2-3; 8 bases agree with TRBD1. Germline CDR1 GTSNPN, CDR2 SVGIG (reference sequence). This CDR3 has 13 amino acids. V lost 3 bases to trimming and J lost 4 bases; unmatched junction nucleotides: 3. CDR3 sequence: CAWRLQGADTQYF. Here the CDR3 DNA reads TGTGCCTGGAGATTACAGGGGGCAGATACGCAGTATTTT.

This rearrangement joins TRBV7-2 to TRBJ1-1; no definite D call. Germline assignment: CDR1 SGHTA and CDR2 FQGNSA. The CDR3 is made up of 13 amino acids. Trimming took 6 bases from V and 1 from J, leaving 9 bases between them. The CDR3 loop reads CASSDYRNTEAFF. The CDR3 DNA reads TGTGCCAGCAGTGACTATAGGAACACTGAAGCTTTCTTT.

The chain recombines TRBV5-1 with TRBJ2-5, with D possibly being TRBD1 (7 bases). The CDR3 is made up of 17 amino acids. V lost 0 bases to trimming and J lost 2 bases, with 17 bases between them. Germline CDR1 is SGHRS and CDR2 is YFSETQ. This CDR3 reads CASSLGWGQGGQETQYF. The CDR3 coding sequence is TGCGCCAGCAGCTTGGGCTGGGGTCAGGGGGGTCAAGAGACCCAGTACTTC. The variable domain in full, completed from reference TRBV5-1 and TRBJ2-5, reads KAGVTQTPRYLIKTRGQQVTLSCSPISGHRSVSWYQQTPGQGLQFLFEYFSETQRNKGNFPGRFSGRQFSNSRSEMNVSTLELGDSALYLCASSLGWGQGGQETQYFGPGTRLLVL.

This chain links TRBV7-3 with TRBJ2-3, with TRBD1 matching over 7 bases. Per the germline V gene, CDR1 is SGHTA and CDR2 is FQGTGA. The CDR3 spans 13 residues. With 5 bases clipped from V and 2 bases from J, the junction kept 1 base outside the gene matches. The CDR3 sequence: CASSGQVTDTQYF. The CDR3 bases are TGTGCCAGCAGCGGACAGGTCACAGATACGCAGTATTTT.

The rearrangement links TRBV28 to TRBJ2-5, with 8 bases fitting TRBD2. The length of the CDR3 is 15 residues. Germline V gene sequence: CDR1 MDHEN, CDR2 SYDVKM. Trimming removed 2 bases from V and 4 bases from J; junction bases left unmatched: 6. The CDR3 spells CASSLAGGLRETQYF. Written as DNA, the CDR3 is TGTGCCAGCAGTTTAGCGGGGGGACTCCGAGAGACCCAGTACTTC.

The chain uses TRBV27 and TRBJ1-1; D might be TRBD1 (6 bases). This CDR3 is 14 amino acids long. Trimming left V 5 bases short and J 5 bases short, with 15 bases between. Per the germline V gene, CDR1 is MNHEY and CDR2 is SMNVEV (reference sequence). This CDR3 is CASSRWGGGTEAFF. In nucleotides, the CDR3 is TGTGCCAGCAGTCGATGGGGGGGCGGGACTGAAGCTTTCTTT.

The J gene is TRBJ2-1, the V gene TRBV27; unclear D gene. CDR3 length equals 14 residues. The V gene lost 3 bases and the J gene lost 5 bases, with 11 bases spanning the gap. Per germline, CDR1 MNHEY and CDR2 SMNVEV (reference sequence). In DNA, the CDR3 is TGTGCCAGCAGTTTGTCCAGGCGAAACAATGAGCAGTTCTTC. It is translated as CASSLSRRNNEQFF.

CDR3 protein: CASSQDDRGGGYTF. In DNA, the CDR3 is TGTGCCAGCAGCCAAGACGACAGGGGAGGCGGCTACACCTTC. The chain joins TRBV3-1 (or the pseudogene TRBV3-2) to TRBJ1-2, with 8 bases aligning to TRBD1. With V trimmed by 0 bases and J by 8 bases, 5 bases remained unmatched. The length of the CDR3 is 14 residues. Per germline, CDR1 LGHDT and CDR2 YNNKEL (reference sequence).

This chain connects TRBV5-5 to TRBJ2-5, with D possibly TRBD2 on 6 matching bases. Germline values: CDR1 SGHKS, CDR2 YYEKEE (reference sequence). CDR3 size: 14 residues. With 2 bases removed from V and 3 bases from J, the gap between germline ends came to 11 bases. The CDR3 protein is CASSFGTPKETQYF. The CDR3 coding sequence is TGTGCCAGCAGCTTCGGGACTCCCAAAGAGACCCAGTACTTC.

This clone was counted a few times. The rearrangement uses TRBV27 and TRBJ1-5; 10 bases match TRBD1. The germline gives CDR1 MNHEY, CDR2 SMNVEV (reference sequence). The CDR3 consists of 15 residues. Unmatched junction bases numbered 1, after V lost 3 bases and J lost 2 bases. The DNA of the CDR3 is TGTGCCAGCAGTTTCGGGACAGGGGGCAATCAGCCCCAGCATTTT. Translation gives CASSFGTGGNQPQHF.

CDR3: CASSVEGQKNTEAFF. The CDR3 bases are TGTGCCAGCAGCGTAGAGGGACAGAAGAACACTGAAGCTTTCTTT. The chain recombines TRBV9 with TRBJ1-1; 7 nucleotides match TRBD1. V was clipped by 0 bases and J by 1 base; unmatched bases: 3. The CDR3 length is 15 residues. Germline CDR1 is SGDLS and CDR2 is YYNGEE.

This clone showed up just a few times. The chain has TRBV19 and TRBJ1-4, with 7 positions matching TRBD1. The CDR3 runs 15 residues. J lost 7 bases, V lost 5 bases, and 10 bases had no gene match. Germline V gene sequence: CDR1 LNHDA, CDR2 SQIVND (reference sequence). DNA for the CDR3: TGTGCCAGTAGTCAGGGACAGTCGGGGGTTGAAAAACTGTTTTTT. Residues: CASSQGQSGVEKLFF.

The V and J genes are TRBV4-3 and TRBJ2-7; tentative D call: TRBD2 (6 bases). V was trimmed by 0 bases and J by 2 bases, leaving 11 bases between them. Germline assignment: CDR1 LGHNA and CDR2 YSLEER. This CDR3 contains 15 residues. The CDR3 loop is CASSQDIGTPYEQYF. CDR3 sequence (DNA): TGCGCCAGCAGCCAAGATATAGGGACTCCCTACGAGCAGTACTTC.

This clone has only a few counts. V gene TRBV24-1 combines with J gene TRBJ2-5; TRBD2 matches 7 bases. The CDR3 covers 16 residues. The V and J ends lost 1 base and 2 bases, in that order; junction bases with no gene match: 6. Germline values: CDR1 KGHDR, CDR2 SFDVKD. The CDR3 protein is CATSDFGLAEQETQYF. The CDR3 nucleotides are TGTGCCACCAGTGATTTTGGGCTAGCGGAACAAGAGACCCAGTACTTC.

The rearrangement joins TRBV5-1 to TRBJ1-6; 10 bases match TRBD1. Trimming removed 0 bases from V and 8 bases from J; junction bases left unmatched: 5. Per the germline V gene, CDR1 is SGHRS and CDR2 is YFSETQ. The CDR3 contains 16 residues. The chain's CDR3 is CASSLEGQGLDSPLHF. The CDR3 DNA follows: TGCGCCAGCAGCTTGGAGGGACAGGGGTTAGATTCACCCCTCCACTTT.

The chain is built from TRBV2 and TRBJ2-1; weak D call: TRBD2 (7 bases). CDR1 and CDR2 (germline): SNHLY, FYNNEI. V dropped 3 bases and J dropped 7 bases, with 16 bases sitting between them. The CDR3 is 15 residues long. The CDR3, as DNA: TGTGCCAGCAGTGAGATCGGGGGGCGATGGAATGAGCAGTTCTTC. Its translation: CASSEIGGRWNEQFF.

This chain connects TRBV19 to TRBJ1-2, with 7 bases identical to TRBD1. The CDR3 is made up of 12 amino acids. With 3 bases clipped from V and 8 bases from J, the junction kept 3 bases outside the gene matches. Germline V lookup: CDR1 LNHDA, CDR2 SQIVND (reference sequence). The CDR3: CASSIQGVGYTF. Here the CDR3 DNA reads TGTGCCAGTAGTATTCAGGGGGTAGGCTACACCTTC.

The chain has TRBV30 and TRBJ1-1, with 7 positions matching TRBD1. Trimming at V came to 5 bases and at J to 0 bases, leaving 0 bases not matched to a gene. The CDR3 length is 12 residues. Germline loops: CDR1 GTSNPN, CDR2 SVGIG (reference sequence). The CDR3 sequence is CAWGQVNTEAFF. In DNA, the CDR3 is TGTGCCTGGGGACAGGTGAACACTGAAGCTTTCTTT.

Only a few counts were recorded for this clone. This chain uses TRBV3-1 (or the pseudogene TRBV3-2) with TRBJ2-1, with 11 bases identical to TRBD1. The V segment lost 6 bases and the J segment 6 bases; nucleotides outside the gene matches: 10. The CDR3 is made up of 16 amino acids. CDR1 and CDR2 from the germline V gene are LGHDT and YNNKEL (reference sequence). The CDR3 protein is CASRRAGGQGANEQFF. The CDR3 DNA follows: TGTGCCAGCAGGCGAGCAGGAGGACAGGGGGCCAATGAGCAGTTCTTC.

The CDR3 sequence: CASSFTSGDRETQYF. The DNA for the CDR3 is TGCGCCAGCAGCTTTACTAGCGGGGATAGGGAGACCCAGTACTTC. This chain joins TRBV5-1 and TRBJ2-5, with 10 bases identical to TRBD2. The CDR3 extends over 15 amino acids. The V gene end was trimmed by 2 bases and the J gene end by 5 bases; junction bases not matched to a gene: 6. Per germline, CDR1 SGHRS and CDR2 YFSETQ.

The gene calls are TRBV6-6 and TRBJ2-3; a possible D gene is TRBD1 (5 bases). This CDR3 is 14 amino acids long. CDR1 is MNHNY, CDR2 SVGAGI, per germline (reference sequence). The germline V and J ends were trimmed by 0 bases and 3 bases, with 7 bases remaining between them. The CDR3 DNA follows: TGTGCCAGCAGTTACTCGCCAGGGACAGATACGCAGTATTTT. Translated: CASSYSPGTDTQYF.

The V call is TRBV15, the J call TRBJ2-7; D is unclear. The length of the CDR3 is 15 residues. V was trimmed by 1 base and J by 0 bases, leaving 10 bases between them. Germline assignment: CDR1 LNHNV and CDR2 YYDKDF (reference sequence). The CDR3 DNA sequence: TGTGCCACCAGCAGAGTCGCGGATAGCTCCTACGAGCAGTACTTC. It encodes CATSRVADSSYEQYF.